Listed here is a single TCR beta chain. Expressed TCRB transcripts were sequenced because the isolated RNA had all been reverse transcribed beforehand. Only in-frame clones appear in the TCRdb table, and some are missing; sequencing was by immunoSEQ multiplex PCR. Counted here are some 900,000 clones, under 20% occurring once; the ten biggest clones make up 0.02% to 0.025%. This record comes from a study of beta chain features in type 1 diabetes. Germline V gene sequence: CDR1 MGHRA, CDR2 YSYEKL. The CDR3 sequence is 18 residues long. V trimming: 2 bases; J trimming: 6 bases; junction bases outside the gene matches: 16.

V is TRBV4-1 and J is TRBJ2-5, with 9 bases matching TRBD2. Source material: naive CD4+ T cells from blood. The sequence came from a woman between 18 and 29 years old in good health. The CDR3 DNA is TGCGCCAGCAGCCAATTCGGGGCAGCGGGAGGTGGCTTGAAGACCCAGTACTTC. It yields the protein CASSQFGAAGGGLKTQYF.